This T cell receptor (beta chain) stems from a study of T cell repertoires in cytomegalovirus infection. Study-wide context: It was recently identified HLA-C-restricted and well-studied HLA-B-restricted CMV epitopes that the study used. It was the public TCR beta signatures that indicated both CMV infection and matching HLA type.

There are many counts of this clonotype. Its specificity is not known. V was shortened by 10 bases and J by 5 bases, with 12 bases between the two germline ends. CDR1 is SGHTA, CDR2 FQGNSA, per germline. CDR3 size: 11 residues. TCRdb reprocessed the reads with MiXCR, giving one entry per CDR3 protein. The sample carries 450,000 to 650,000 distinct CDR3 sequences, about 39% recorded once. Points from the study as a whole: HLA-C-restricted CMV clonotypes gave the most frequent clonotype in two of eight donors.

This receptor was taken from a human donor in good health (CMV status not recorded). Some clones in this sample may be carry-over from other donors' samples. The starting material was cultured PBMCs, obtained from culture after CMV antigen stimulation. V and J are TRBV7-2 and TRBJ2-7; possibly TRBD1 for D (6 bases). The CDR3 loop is CATTRGNEQYF. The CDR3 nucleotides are TGTGCCACCACGAGGGGGAACGAGCAGTACTTC. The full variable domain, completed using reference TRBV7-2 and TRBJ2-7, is GAGVSQSPSNKVTEKGKDVELRCDPISGHTALYWYRQSLGQGLEFLIYFQGNSAPDKSGLPSDRFSAERTGGSVSTLTIQRTQQEDSAVYLCATTRGNEQYFGPGTRLTVT.